Below, 11 T cell receptor beta chains from the same sample are listed, as sequenced in a study of blood T cell repertoires in COVID-19. TCRdb's table, derived via immunoSEQ multiplex PCR, lists solely in-frame clones and lacks some. The sample includes under 300,000 clones, roughly 84% of them seen just once. Sequenced: peripheral blood. These receptors were collected from a woman aged 40 to 55 who had recovered from COVID-19.

The chain couples TRBV5-1 to TRBJ1-3, with 8 positions matching TRBD1. The V segment lost 4 bases and the J segment 2 bases; nucleotides outside the gene matches: 8. The CDR3 is made up of 16 amino acids. Germline V gene lookup returns CDR1 SGHRS and CDR2 YFSETQ. CDR3 nucleotides: TGCGCCAGCAGCCCCAGGGGGCAAAGTACTGGAAACACCATATATTTT. Its protein product is CASSPRGQSTGNTIYF. The complete variable domain, with remaining parts taken from reference TRBV5-1 and TRBJ1-3, reads KAGVTQTPRYLIKTRGQQVTLSCSPISGHRSVSWYQQTPGQGLQFLFEYFSETQRNKGNFPGRFSGRQFSNSRSEMNVSTLELGDSALYLCASSPRGQSTGNTIYFGEGSWLTVV.

The rearrangement uses TRBV13 and TRBJ1-1; D is possibly TRBD1 (5 bases). In germline, CDR1 is PRHDT, CDR2 FYEKMQ (reference sequence). This CDR3 spans 14 amino acids. V was pared by 2 bases and J by 6 bases, with 13 bases between. The CDR3 spells CASSLQGRVAEAFF. The CDR3 DNA sequence: TGTGCCAGCAGCTTACAGGGCAGGGTGGCTGAAGCTTTCTTT.

The chain joins TRBV5-1 to TRBJ2-1; no definite D call. There are 15 residues in the CDR3. Between the trimmed V and J ends, which lost 4 bases and 7 bases, there was a span of 18 bases. Germline V gives CDR1 SGHRS, CDR2 YFSETQ. CDR3 sequence: CASSPATLAANEQFF. In nucleotides, the CDR3 is TGCGCCAGCAGCCCTGCCACCCTCGCGGCTAATGAGCAGTTCTTC.

V gene TRBV6-6 combines with J gene TRBJ1-5, with 7 bases lining up with TRBD1. With V trimmed by 6 bases and J by 4 bases, 3 bases remained unmatched. Per germline, CDR1 MNHNY and CDR2 SVGAGI (reference sequence). The CDR3 runs to 13 residues. CDR3 DNA sequence: TGTGCCAGCAGCGGGACAGATAATCAGCCCCAGCATTTT. Its protein product is CASSGTDNQPQHF.

The chain combines TRBV7-6 with TRBJ2-7, with a tentative D call TRBD2 (7 bases). Trimming removed 5 bases from V and 10 bases from J, with 15 bases in between. Germline V lookup: CDR1 SGHVS, CDR2 FNYEAQ. The CDR3 spans 12 residues. CDR3 bases: TGTGCCAGCAGCACACTGGGGGGGACACAGTACTTC. It translates to CASSTLGGTQYF.

The rearrangement uses TRBV25-1 and TRBJ1-2; D not certain. Germline V gene data show CDR1 as MGHDK and CDR2 as SYGVNS. This CDR3 contains 13 residues. The ends were cut back, 2 bases at V and 6 bases at J, with 10 bases in the middle. As DNA, the CDR3 is TGTGCCAGCAGTGAAAACTGGAGCCATGGCTACACCTTC. The encoded protein is CASSENWSHGYTF.

V gene TRBV27 combines with J gene TRBJ2-3; 11 bases are a match to TRBD2. Germline CDR1 MNHEY, CDR2 SMNVEV (reference sequence). V lost 7 bases and J lost 3; bases outside the gene matches: 15. The CDR3 runs 18 residues. The CDR3 region has the DNA TGTGCCAGCACCTTTCTCCCGGGACTAGCGGACCTTACAGATACGCAGTATTTT. This sequence encodes CASTFLPGLADLTDTQYF.

The chain combines TRBV10-3 with TRBJ1-5; no definite D call. Germline V gene sequence: CDR1 ENHRY, CDR2 SYGVKD. Trimming removed 3 bases from V and 4 bases from J, with 13 bases in between. This CDR3 is built from 15 residues. CDR3 in DNA: TGTGCCATCAGTGAAGGAGAATATGGAAATCAGCCCCAGCATTTT. Protein product: CAISEGEYGNQPQHF.

The chain recombines TRBV6-6 with TRBJ1-5, with TRBD1 as a possible D gene (5 bases). The CDR3 consists of 14 residues. Trimming left V 1 base short and J 10 bases short, with 14 bases between. Germline CDR1 MNHNY, CDR2 SVGAGI (reference sequence). Here the CDR3 reads CASSYLGTQEPQHF. The CDR3, as DNA: TGTGCCAGCAGTTACTTGGGGACTCAGGAACCCCAGCATTTT.

This chain joins TRBV28 and TRBJ1-2, with no clear D. This CDR3 has 12 amino acids. V dropped 5 bases and J dropped 5 bases, with 9 bases sitting between them. Germline V lookup: CDR1 MDHEN, CDR2 SYDVKM. The CDR3 region is CASSVGPYGYTF. The CDR3 bases are TGTGCCAGCAGTGTGGGCCCTTATGGCTACACCTTC.

This chain connects TRBV19 to TRBJ1-5; 8 bases fit TRBD1. The germline gives CDR1 LNHDA, CDR2 SQIVND (reference sequence). The CDR3 is 17 amino acids. Losses at the gene ends were 4 bases for V and 4 bases for J; bases not matched to a gene: 12. DNA of the CDR3: TGTGCCAGTAGTAGGAAATTGACAGGGGCTGGGAATCAGCCCCAGCATTTT. Translating gives CASSRKLTGAGNQPQHF.